This T cell receptor beta chain was found in a study of cytomegalovirus exposure and HLA in healthy donors. For the study at large: From donors who were HLA-typed, an early data release held 80 million to 95 million unique TCRs. Assignment to the Caucasian-associated ancestry cluster applied to around 76% of the approximately 400 genotyped donors.

This CDR3 comprises 11 residues. Germline V gene sequence: CDR1 SQVTM, CDR2 ANQGSEA. V was clipped by 5 bases and J by 5 bases, with 9 bases between them. Study-level points and caveats: There were some V segments, including TRBV6-2 and TRBV6-3, excluded as indistinguishable.

Notes on this clone: Its target is not known.

Both 60 Vbeta primers and 13 Jbeta primers went into the PCR. Using immunoSEQ multiplex PCR, the repertoire was profiled, and TCRdb retains in-frame clones only, with some absent. The table records 140,000 to 150,000 clones, approximately 78% of them present only once. The V gene is TRBV29-1, the J gene TRBJ1-2; tentative D call: TRBD1 (6 bases). What was sequenced was PBMCs. This TCR was sampled from a female donor in good health and CMV-seronegative. CDR3 region: CSVLDRYGYTF. The CDR3 coding sequence is TGCAGCGTTCTGGACAGATATGGCTACACCTTC. The variable domain in full, completed from reference TRBV29-1 and TRBJ1-2, reads SAVISQKPSRDICQRGTSLTIQCQVDSQVTMMFWYRQQPGQSLTLIATANQGSEATYESGFVIDKFPISRPNLTFSTLTVSNMSPEDSSIYLCSVLDRYGYTFGSGTRLTVV.